This is a list of T cell receptor beta chains from one sample in a study of T cell responses to AZD1222 COVID-19 vaccine. Produced via immunoSEQ multiplex PCR; TCRdb's table is partial and in-frame only. The sample includes about 83,000 clones, 80% to 90% of them seen just once. The sample in question was peripheral blood, obtained 28 days after the second AZD1222 dose. These receptors all come from an adult who received the AZD1222 COVID-19 vaccine. Both conserved end residues are trimmed from each CDR3. The D gene is left open where the match is weak.

CDR3 protein,D gene,V gene,CDR3 length
ASSSGQRTEAF,TRBD1,TRBV7-2,11
ASILTPGVFSGEGYNEQF,NA,TRBV11-3,18
ASSFGETQY,NA,TRBV28,9
ASSYGAGGRLETQY,TRBD2,TRBV6-5,14
ASRKGQGDTEAF,TRBD1,TRBV6-5,12
ASSDLDRSAYGYT,TRBD1,TRBV6-2/TRBV6-3,13
ASSQEGTGVEKLF,TRBD1,TRBV4-3,13
ASSLREPNTEAF,NA,TRBV5-4,12
ASSYRGPGANVLT,TRBD1,TRBV6-5,13
ASREPGTGPGQF,TRBD1,TRBV19,12
ASSPTSVTYNEQF,TRBD2,TRBV19,13
ASSQDPDGAYGYT,NA,TRBV4-1,13
ASNRQANEKLF,NA,TRBV28,11
ASSEISVKY,NA,TRBV6-1,9
ASSIDLYRPSNQPQH,NA,TRBV19,15
ASSQDFLGQGYEQY,TRBD1,TRBV4-3,14
ASSSGTGIGYT,TRBD1,TRBV3-1/TRBV3-2,11
ASSDGTNTEAF,NA,TRBV19,11
ASSSGPTRGYGYT,NA,TRBV19,13
ASSWSSGGYEQY,TRBD2,TRBV5-4,12
ASSFSPNEQF,NA,TRBV27,10
ASSEWDRGQPQH,TRBD1,TRBV6-1,12
ASSFLAGDVSEQF,TRBD2,TRBV5-1,13
ASSWPPMNTEAF,NA,TRBV5-5,12
SAKSYEQY,NA,TRBV29-1,8
ASSLGDSSTGINPYNSPLH,TRBD1,TRBV7-7,19
ASSIQMAQPQH,NA,TRBV19,11
ASSQTGGIPEAF,TRBD1,TRBV7-2,12
ASSLAGETQY,NA,TRBV5-1,10
ASSQTGSSA,NA,TRBV3-1/TRBV3-2,9
ASSPPGTGDTGELF,TRBD1,TRBV6-2/TRBV6-3,14